One sample yielded the 13 T cell receptor beta chains listed below, sequenced in a study of OX40 agonist ivuxolimab in advanced cancers. Some clones are missing from TCRdb's copy, which holds only in-frame ones; the method was immunoSEQ multiplex PCR. The sample records approximately 44,000 clones, 80% being singletons. The material sequenced was CD4+ or CD8+ T cells sorted from blood, taken in a trial of the OX40 agonist ivuxolimab. The origin of the receptors is an adult with an advanced solid tumor such as melanoma, head and neck, liver or kidney cancer.

The chain couples TRBV10-1 to TRBJ2-7; D remains ambiguous. Germline V gives CDR1 WNHNN, CDR2 SYGVQD (reference sequence). This CDR3 is 13 amino acids long. V was clipped by 3 bases and J by 4 bases, with 10 bases between them. The CDR3 DNA sequence: TGCGCCAGCAGTGAAGGGTTGGGTTACGAGCAGTACTTC. This codes for CASSEGLGYEQYF.

V is TRBV6-5 and J is TRBJ2-7, with 8 positions matching TRBD1. V shed 6 bases and J 2 bases; nucleotides not matched to a gene: 9. The CDR3 consists of 15 residues. Germline values: CDR1 MNHEY, CDR2 SVGAGI. In DNA form, the CDR3 reads TGTGCCAGCAGCCCAGACGACAGGGGAACCTACGAGCAGTACTTC. As protein: CASSPDDRGTYEQYF.

This clone is a singleton in its sample. The chain joins TRBV7-2 to TRBJ2-7; 8 bases match TRBD2. The CDR3 has 15 residues. The germline V gene has CDR1 SGHTA and CDR2 FQGNSA. J lost 3 bases, V lost 3 bases, and 7 bases had no gene match. In DNA form, the CDR3 reads TGTGCCAGCAGCTTGTTCGGGCTAGCGGGCTACGAGCAGTACTTC. This codes for CASSLFGLAGYEQYF.

The gene calls are TRBV10-2 and TRBJ2-7, with 7 bases that match TRBD2. J was trimmed by 2 bases and V by 8 bases; bases with no gene match: 9. Germline assignment: CDR1 WSHSY and CDR2 SAAADI. This CDR3 contains 14 residues. CDR3 nucleotides: TGCGCCAGCGGGAGGGCAGTGGTGCCCTACGAGCAGTACTTC. As protein: CASGRAVVPYEQYF.

In its sample, this clone was seen once. The chain is built from TRBV18 and TRBJ1-1, with unresolved D. CDR1 and CDR2 from the germline V gene are KGHSH and LQKENI. This CDR3 comprises 15 residues. V lost 6 bases and J lost 1, with 15 bases in between. As DNA, the CDR3 is TGTGCCAGCTCTTTGACCGGCCGGGGGAACACTGAAGCTTTCTTT. Amino acid sequence: CASSLTGRGNTEAFF.

The chain links TRBV19 to TRBJ2-3, with TRBD1 matching over 10 bases. This CDR3 contains 13 residues. Trimming removed 6 bases from V and 5 bases from J; junction bases left unmatched: 2. Germline values: CDR1 LNHDA, CDR2 SQIVND (reference sequence). CDR3: CASRGQGIDTQYF. The CDR3 DNA sequence: TGTGCCAGTAGGGGACAGGGGATAGATACGCAGTATTTT. The full variable domain, with the rest looked up from reference TRBV19 and TRBJ2-3, is DGGITQSPKYLFRKEGQNVTLSCEQNLNHDAMYWYRQDPGQGLRLIYYSQIVNDFQKGDIAEGYSVSREKKESFPLTVTSAQKNPTAFYLCASRGQGIDTQYFGPGTRLTVL.

This clone was detected a few times. The chain joins TRBV4-3 to TRBJ1-1; 7 bases map to TRBD1. The CDR3 runs 14 residues. From germline, CDR1 is LGHNA and CDR2 YSLEER. V trimming: 0 bases; J trimming: 5 bases; junction bases outside the gene matches: 3. CDR3 in amino acids: CASSQDRGPTEAFF. In DNA, the CDR3 is TGCGCCAGCAGCCAAGATAGGGGGCCAACTGAAGCTTTCTTT.

This chain links TRBV27 with TRBJ2-3; 10 bases match TRBD1. V lost 2 bases to trimming and J lost 0 bases; unmatched junction nucleotides: 5. This CDR3 is 17 amino acids long. Germline assignment: CDR1 MNHEY and CDR2 SMNVEV (reference sequence). This chain's CDR3 is CASSLAATGGSTDTQYF. Written as DNA, the CDR3 is TGTGCCAGCAGTTTAGCGGCGACAGGGGGCAGCACAGATACGCAGTATTTT.

CDR3 nucleotide sequence: TGCAGTGCTAGAGCATGGGAGCAGTTCTTC. Translated: CSARAWEQFF. The chain combines TRBV20-1 with TRBJ2-1; D gene uncertain. Looked up from germline, CDR1 is DFQATT and CDR2 is SNEGSKA (reference sequence). The CDR3 consists of 10 residues. V lost 1 base, J lost 10 bases, and 5 bases lay in between.

This chain joins TRBV19 and TRBJ2-1; perhaps TRBD2 as D (6 bases). This CDR3 spans 14 amino acids. The germline CDR1 and CDR2 sequences are LNHDA and SQIVND (reference sequence). Deletions cut 3 bases from V and 4 bases from J, with 10 bases between. The CDR3 here is CASSMGREYNEQFF. The CDR3 DNA reads TGTGCCAGTAGTATGGGCCGGGAGTACAATGAGCAGTTCTTC.

Note on this clone: This specimen includes other DNA sequences encoding the same CDR3. This chain links TRBV12-5 with TRBJ2-1; D is ambiguous. Germline V lookup: CDR1 LGHNT, CDR2 FRNRAP. V lost 5 bases and J 4 bases, leaving 3 bases between the germline ends. This CDR3 comprises 11 residues. CDR3 sequence (DNA): TGTGCTAGTGGTCTTTACAATGAGCAGTTCTTC. This codes for CASGLYNEQFF.

The rearrangement links TRBV30 to TRBJ2-2, with a weak D call TRBD2 (7 bases). Germline V gene lookup returns CDR1 GTSNPN and CDR2 SVGIG (reference sequence). This CDR3 is built from 14 residues. V was pared by 3 bases and J by 4 bases, with 12 bases between. The CDR3 DNA reads TGTGCCTGGAGGGGGGGGGCCGGCACCGGGGAGCTGTTTTTT. It codes for CAWRGGAGTGELFF. Complete variable domain (other parts from reference TRBV30 and TRBJ2-2): SQTIHQWPATLVQPVGSPLSLECTVEGTSNPNLYWYRQAAGRGLQLLFYSVGIGQISSEVPQNLSASRPQDRQFILSSKKLLLSDSGFYLCAWRGGAGTGELFFGEGSRLTVL.

The V call is TRBV4-3, the J call TRBJ1-2, with D perhaps TRBD1 (5 bases). This CDR3 has 16 residues. The germline V gene encodes CDR1 LGHNA and CDR2 YSLEER. The V and J ends lost 0 bases and 4 bases respectively, with 15 bases between them. The CDR3 reads CASSQDRTIGTYGYTF. In DNA, the CDR3 is TGCGCCAGCAGCCAAGATAGGACAATTGGAACCTATGGCTACACCTTC.